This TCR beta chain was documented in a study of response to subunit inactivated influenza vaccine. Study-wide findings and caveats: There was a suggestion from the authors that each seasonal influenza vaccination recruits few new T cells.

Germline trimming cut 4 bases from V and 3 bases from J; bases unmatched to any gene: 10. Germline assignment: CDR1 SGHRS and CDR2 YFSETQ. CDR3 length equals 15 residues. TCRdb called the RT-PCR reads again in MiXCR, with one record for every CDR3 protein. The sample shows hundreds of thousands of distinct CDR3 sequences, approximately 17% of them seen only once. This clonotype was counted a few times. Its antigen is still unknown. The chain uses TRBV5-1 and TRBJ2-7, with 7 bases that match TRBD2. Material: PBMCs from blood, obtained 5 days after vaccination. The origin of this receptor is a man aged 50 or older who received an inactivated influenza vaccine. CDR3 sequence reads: CASSAPTSRYYEQYF. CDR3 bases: TGCGCCAGCAGCGCCCCGACTAGCAGATACTACGAGCAGTACTTC.